One and the same sample provided the 19 T cell receptor beta chains below, sequenced in a study of cytomegalovirus exposure and HLA in healthy donors. The PCR had 60 Vbeta and 13 Jbeta primers. Data came from immunoSEQ multiplex PCR; TCRdb stores just in-frame clones and leaves some out. The sample contains tens of thousands of clones, around 80% of which appear only once. Sequenced: PBMCs. Receptors originate from a woman aged 40-49 years in good health and CMV-seropositive.

The chain recombines TRBV4-1 with TRBJ1-2; D may be TRBD1 (6 bases). The V gene's germline CDR1 is MGHRA and CDR2 YSYEKL. The CDR3 spans 13 residues. Trimming removed 0 bases from V and 12 bases from J, with 14 bases in between. This CDR3 reads CASSQDSGGADTF. The CDR3 nucleotides are TGCGCCAGCAGCCAAGATAGCGGGGGCGCGGACACCTTC.

This clone was detected only once. The same CDR3 also results from other DNA sequences found in this sample. The chain combines TRBV2 with TRBJ1-2; D is ambiguous. Trimming removed 8 bases from V and 0 bases from J, with 10 bases in between. CDR1 is SNHLY and CDR2 is FYNNEI in the germline V gene. The CDR3 has 13 residues. The CDR3 DNA reads as TGTGCCAGCTCCGATCCGGCTAACTATGGCTACACCTTC. Translation: CASSDPANYGYTF.

The V and J genes are TRBV15 and TRBJ1-2; D ambiguous. Germline V CDR1 and CDR2: LNHNV, YYDKDF (reference sequence). Trimming took 1 base from V and 6 from J, leaving 12 bases between them. CDR3 length: 14 residues. CDR3 residues: CATSRGVKQDGYTF. As DNA, the CDR3 is TGTGCCACCAGCAGAGGAGTCAAGCAGGATGGCTACACCTTC.

V and J are TRBV19 and TRBJ1-1; TRBD1 aligns across 9 bases. The trim removed 8 bases at V and 2 bases at J, leaving 3 bases unmatched. The CDR3 sequence is 13 residues long. Germline CDR1 is LNHDA and CDR2 is SQIVND (reference sequence). CDR3 DNA sequence: TGTGCCAGTGCGACAGGGGGAAACACTGAAGCTTTCTTT. Amino acids: CASATGGNTEAFF.

V gene TRBV28 combines with J gene TRBJ1-4, with D hard to call. V lost 1 base and J 3 bases, leaving 12 bases between the germline ends. The CDR3 totals 16 residues. CDR1 is MDHEN, CDR2 SYDVKM, per germline. The CDR3: CASSLLGSMANEKLFF. In DNA form, the CDR3 reads TGTGCCAGCAGTTTATTAGGGAGTATGGCTAATGAAAAACTGTTTTTT.

There are a few counts of this clone. The chain links TRBV18 to TRBJ1-4; D is unclear. Germline CDR1 reads KGHSH; CDR2 reads LQKENI. This CDR3 contains 15 residues. The ends were cut back, 3 bases at V and 5 bases at J, with 13 bases in the middle. CDR3 region: CASSPVLYQNEKLFF. DNA for the CDR3: TGTGCCAGCTCACCTGTCTTATATCAGAATGAAAAACTGTTTTTT.

This sequence joins TRBV10-3 and TRBJ1-5, with D tentatively TRBD1 (5 bases). CDR1 is ENHRY and CDR2 is SYGVKD in the germline V gene. V was pared by 10 bases and J by 4 bases, with 11 bases between. The CDR3 contains 12 residues. In DNA, the CDR3 is TGTGCCACAGGGTCCGCTAATCAGCCCCAGCATTTT. This sequence encodes CATGSANQPQHF.

The chain couples TRBV15 to TRBJ2-6; 8 nucleotides match TRBD1. The CDR3 is made up of 18 amino acids. Germline-derived CDR1 and CDR2 are LNHNV and YYDKDF (reference sequence). The J segment lost 0 bases and the V segment lost 1 base, leaving 5 bases of the junction unmatched. CDR3 sequence (DNA): TGTGCCACCAGCAGAGGGACAGGGCCTCCCTCTGGGGCCAACGTCCTGACTTTC. Amino acid sequence: CATSRGTGPPSGANVLTF.

This clone was seen a few times. This chain links TRBV10-3 with TRBJ1-1; a possible D gene is TRBD1 (5 bases). CDR3 length equals 13 residues. CDR1 is ENHRY and CDR2 is SYGVKD in the germline V gene. V was shortened by 4 bases and J by 4 bases, with 10 bases between the two germline ends. CDR3 in amino acids: CAISGGGSTEAFF. The CDR3 region has the DNA TGTGCCATCAGTGGGGGGGGGAGCACTGAAGCTTTCTTT.

This clone appeared a few times. J is TRBJ2-2 and V is TRBV19; D possibly corresponds to TRBD1 (6 bases). The CDR3 loop spans 13 amino acids. Trimming pared 4 bases from V and 3 bases from J, leaving 6 bases between. Germline values: CDR1 LNHDA, CDR2 SQIVND (reference sequence). This CDR3 is CASSTGDTGELFF. The CDR3 bases are TGTGCCAGTAGTACAGGGGACACCGGGGAGCTGTTTTTT. The full variable domain, completed using reference TRBV19 and TRBJ2-2, is DGGITQSPKYLFRKEGQNVTLSCEQNLNHDAMYWYRQDPGQGLRLIYYSQIVNDFQKGDIAEGYSVSREKKESFPLTVTSAQKNPTAFYLCASSTGDTGELFFGEGSRLTVL.

CDR3 protein: CASTQGGYTEAFF. The CDR3 DNA sequence: TGTGCCAGCACCCAGGGCGGATACACTGAAGCTTTCTTT. The J gene is TRBJ1-1, the V gene TRBV6-1; possible D gene TRBD1, 5 bases. Germline-derived CDR1 and CDR2 are MNHNS and SASEGT. Trimming took 7 bases from V and 3 from J, leaving 12 bases between them. This CDR3 region has 13 residues.

The rearrangement joins TRBV19 to TRBJ2-2, with TRBD2 matching over 8 bases. CDR3 size: 18 residues. The J segment lost 3 bases and the V segment lost 6 bases, leaving 15 bases of the junction unmatched. In germline, CDR1 is LNHDA, CDR2 SQIVND (reference sequence). CDR3 DNA sequence: TGTGCCAGTAGCCGACGGTTTGGTAGCGGGGCTCACACCGGGGAGCTGTTTTTT. Translation gives CASSRRFGSGAHTGELFF.

This chain links TRBV10-3 with TRBJ2-7; TRBD1 matches at 10 bases. The V gene's germline CDR1 is ENHRY and CDR2 SYGVKD. The CDR3 runs 12 residues. J was trimmed by 4 bases and V by 10 bases; bases with no gene match: 4. CDR3 residues: CATGQGVYEQYF. In nucleotides, the CDR3 is TGTGCCACCGGACAGGGGGTATACGAGCAGTACTTC.

The rearrangement joins TRBV7-9 to TRBJ1-5; D is possibly TRBD1 (5 bases). Trimming took 5 bases from V and 4 from J, leaving 15 bases between them. Germline assignment: CDR1 SEHNR and CDR2 FQNEAQ (reference sequence). CDR3 length: 15 amino acids. CDR3 region: CASSPRGSGNQPQHF. In DNA form, the CDR3 reads TGTGCCAGCAGCCCCCGGGGGTCTGGAAATCAGCCCCAGCATTTT.

The J gene is TRBJ2-4, the V gene TRBV15; 7 nucleotides match TRBD1. V gave up 2 bases and J gave up 0 bases; unmatched junction bases: 13. The CDR3 spans 19 residues. Germline V gene sequence: CDR1 LNHNV, CDR2 YYDKDF (reference sequence). This chain's CDR3 is CATSRSTGTAKLAKNIQYF. The CDR3 region has the DNA TGTGCCACCAGCAGATCCACGGGGACAGCCAAATTAGCCAAAAACATTCAGTACTTC.

The chain is built from TRBV5-1 and TRBJ2-1, with 9 nucleotides matching TRBD1. CDR1 and CDR2 from the germline V gene are SGHRS and YFSETQ. The CDR3 totals 15 residues. With 1 base clipped from V and 5 bases from J, the junction kept 4 bases outside the gene matches. CDR3 DNA: TGCGCCAGCAGCTTGTGGGACAGGGTAGACAATGAGCAGTTCTTC. Translating gives CASSLWDRVDNEQFF.

This clone turned up a few times. The chain has TRBV15 and TRBJ2-1; 9 bases are a match to TRBD2. The CDR3 runs to 15 residues. Germline V gene data show CDR1 as LNHNV and CDR2 as YYDKDF (reference sequence). J was trimmed by 5 bases and V by 4 bases; bases with no gene match: 6. CDR3 loop: CATSTLAGAHNEQFF. In nucleotides, the CDR3 is TGTGCCACCAGCACCTTAGCGGGGGCCCACAATGAGCAGTTCTTC.

As to this clone: In the same sample, other DNA sequences code for this CDR3. V gene TRBV19 combines with J gene TRBJ1-5; 9 nucleotides line up with TRBD1. The CDR3 is made up of 14 amino acids. The germline V gene has CDR1 LNHDA and CDR2 SQIVND (reference sequence). Losses at the gene ends were 4 bases for V and 4 bases for J; bases not matched to a gene: 2. DNA for the CDR3: TGTGCCAGTAGTACGGGACAGGGAAATCAGCCCCAGCATTTT. This gives the protein CASSTGQGNQPQHF.

The CDR3 DNA is TGTGCCAGCAGCTCGTTAGGGGGGAACACTGAAGCTTTCTTT. Residues: CASSSLGGNTEAFF. This chain uses TRBV6-1 with TRBJ1-1, with a possible D match to TRBD1 (6 bases). V gave up 6 bases and J gave up 1 base, with 12 bases separating them. The germline V gene encodes CDR1 MNHNS and CDR2 SASEGT. The CDR3 has 14 amino acids.